The 32 T cell receptor beta chains in this list originate from one sample, sequenced in a study of T cell responses to AZD1222 COVID-19 vaccine (dated by TCRdb to the early 2020s). Library construction relied on the immunoSEQ multiplex PCR assay. The source is immuneACCESS, and TCRdb retained only in-frame sequences with V and J called. Part of the clones is not carried over; for the studies checked, unresolved V genes explain less than half of this, and the remainder is unexplained. The sample table contains 110,000 to 150,000 clones; only one count was recorded for more than 85% of them. Of the sample, 3% to 3.5% falls within the top ten clones. The meaning of the sample's time point label: baseline before first vaccination. The sequences come from peripheral blood, collected on day 0 of AZD1222 vaccination. All receptors come from an adult in good health.

The rearrangement uses TRBV6-5 and TRBJ1-1; no clear D. V lost 8 bases to trimming and J lost 7 bases, with 23 bases between them. Germline V lookup: CDR1 MNHEY, CDR2 SVGAGI. The CDR3 covers 15 residues. Here the CDR3 reads CASRPLSTGVLEAFF. DNA of the CDR3: TGTGCCAGCCGACCCTTGTCGACTGGGGTCCTTGAAGCTTTCTTT.

The chain recombines TRBV5-1 with TRBJ2-2, with 12 bases identical to TRBD1. The J segment lost 7 bases and the V segment lost 0 bases, leaving 4 bases of the junction unmatched. The CDR3 is 16 amino acids. Germline V gene sequence: CDR1 SGHRS, CDR2 YFSETQ. The CDR3 loop reads CASSLVGTGGFGELFF. CDR3 DNA: TGCGCCAGCAGCTTGGTAGGGACAGGGGGCTTCGGGGAGCTGTTTTTT.

This clone showed up just once. The rearrangement uses TRBV7-9 and TRBJ2-7, with TRBD2 matching 7 bases. The CDR3 loop spans 14 amino acids. J lost 6 bases, V lost 2 bases, and 7 bases had no gene match. CDR1 is SEHNR and CDR2 is FQNEAQ in the germline V gene (reference sequence). The CDR3 spells CASSLIAGVGEQYF. The DNA for the CDR3 is TGTGCCAGCAGCTTAATTGCGGGGGTGGGCGAGCAGTACTTC.

The gene calls are TRBV7-9 and TRBJ2-3; no clear D gene. The CDR3 spans 12 residues. The germline CDR1 and CDR2 sequences are SEHNR and FQNEAQ (reference sequence). Trimming removed 7 bases from V and 3 bases from J, with 8 bases in between. The CDR3: CASTSHTDTQYF. In nucleotides, the CDR3 is TGTGCCAGCACCTCACATACAGATACGCAGTATTTT.

The V gene is TRBV27, the J gene TRBJ1-1; D remains unclear. CDR1 is MNHEY and CDR2 is SMNVEV in the germline V gene (reference sequence). Trimming removed 5 bases at V and 2 bases at J, with 12 bases between. The CDR3 is 14 residues long. The CDR3 sequence: CASSTTTANTEAFF. The DNA of the CDR3 is TGTGCCAGCAGTACGACCACGGCTAACACTGAAGCTTTCTTT.

This clone occurred once. CDR3 loop: CASSQDSGGATKNIQYF. The CDR3 DNA reads as TGCGCCAGCAGCCAAGACTCGGGGGGGGCGACCAAAAACATTCAGTACTTC. The chain joins TRBV4-1 to TRBJ2-4; 8 bases align to TRBD2. Trimming took 0 bases from V and 2 from J; bases not matched to a gene: 6. The CDR3 has 17 residues. The germline V gene has CDR1 MGHRA and CDR2 YSYEKL.

The chain joins TRBV19 to TRBJ1-2, with D perhaps TRBD1 (5 bases). V was pared by 1 base and J by 6 bases, with 12 bases between. Germline V CDR1 and CDR2: LNHDA, SQIVND (reference sequence). The CDR3 is 14 residues long. CDR3 region: CASSIATQADGYTF. CDR3 in DNA: TGTGCCAGTAGTATAGCTACACAGGCCGATGGCTACACCTTC.

The chain carries TRBV11-3 and TRBJ2-2; D is unclear. Germline CDR1 and CDR2: SGHNT and YENEEA. V was pared by 1 base and J by 2 bases, with 2 bases between. The CDR3 length is 13 residues. The CDR3 here is CASSLVNTGELFF. Written as DNA, the CDR3 is TGTGCCAGCAGCTTAGTAAACACCGGGGAGCTGTTTTTT.

The J gene is TRBJ1-2, the V gene TRBV5-1; D remains unclear. CDR3 size: 15 residues. Per the germline V gene, CDR1 is SGHRS and CDR2 is YFSETQ. V was shortened by 0 bases and J by 7 bases, with 16 bases between the two germline ends. CDR3 region: CASSLDGDSSLGYTF. DNA of the CDR3: TGCGCCAGCAGCTTGGACGGGGATTCGTCTCTTGGCTACACCTTC.

The chain employs TRBV5-1 and TRBJ2-3; TRBD2 matches 9 bases. The germline V gene encodes CDR1 SGHRS and CDR2 YFSETQ. V was pared by 0 bases and J by 6 bases, with 5 bases of the junction left unmatched. This CDR3 has 15 residues. The CDR3 reads CASSLVAGGPDTQYF. DNA for the CDR3: TGCGCCAGCAGCTTGGTGGCGGGAGGGCCGGATACGCAGTATTTT.

The J gene is TRBJ2-3, the V gene TRBV3-1 (or the pseudogene TRBV3-2); 10 bases agree with TRBD2. Trimming at V came to 4 bases and at J to 5 bases, leaving 12 bases not matched to a gene. CDR3 size: 17 residues. Germline V lookup: CDR1 LGHDT, CDR2 YNNKEL (reference sequence). This CDR3 reads CASSPYNLAGVGDTQYF. Here the CDR3 DNA reads TGTGCCAGCAGCCCTTACAATCTAGCGGGAGTTGGAGATACGCAGTATTTT.

The chain combines TRBV10-3 with TRBJ1-4, with D possibly matching TRBD1 (5 bases). The germline V gene has CDR1 ENHRY and CDR2 SYGVKD. The CDR3 spans 14 residues. V was cut by 2 bases and J by 7 bases, with 11 bases left in between. CDR3 nucleotide sequence: TGTGCCATCAGTGAGGGGGCGCAGGGTGAAAAACTGTTTTTT. The encoded protein is CAISEGAQGEKLFF.

The chain couples TRBV3-1 (or the pseudogene TRBV3-2) to TRBJ1-2; D is undetermined. Trimming left V 4 bases short and J 4 bases short, with 13 bases between. The V gene's germline CDR1 is LGHDT and CDR2 YNNKEL (reference sequence). This CDR3 is 14 amino acids long. CDR3 nucleotides: TGTGCCAGCAGCCCCGGAGAGGGTGGCTATGGCTACACCTTC. Protein sequence: CASSPGEGGYGYTF.

V usage is TRBV15 and J usage is TRBJ2-1; D possibly matches TRBD1 or TRBD2 (8 bases each). The germline V gene encodes CDR1 LNHNV and CDR2 YYDKDF (reference sequence). The CDR3 runs 19 residues. The V end lost 1 base, the J end lost 4 bases, and 23 bases lay between the germline ends. CDR3 residues: CATSRGTGQSGSGYNEQFF. The CDR3 DNA follows: TGTGCCACCAGCAGAGGGACAGGGCAGAGCGGGAGCGGGTACAATGAGCAGTTCTTC.

V gene TRBV25-1 combines with J gene TRBJ1-1; D is undetermined. Germline CDR1 is MGHDK and CDR2 is SYGVNS. The CDR3 has 13 residues. V was shortened by 7 bases and J by 4 bases, with 13 bases between the two germline ends. The CDR3 DNA follows: TGTGCCAGCATCCCCATCGGGGTCACTGAAGCTTTCTTT. Translation gives CASIPIGVTEAFF.

The rearrangement uses TRBV28 and TRBJ1-4, with a tentative D call TRBD1 (5 bases). There are 14 residues in the CDR3. The V end was cut by 2 bases, the J end by 4 bases, with 8 bases between. Germline V gene data show CDR1 as MDHEN and CDR2 as SYDVKM. The CDR3 here is CASSLLQGNEKLFF. The CDR3 coding sequence is TGTGCCAGCAGTTTACTTCAGGGTAATGAAAAACTGTTTTTT.

This rearrangement joins TRBV5-6 to TRBJ1-1, with D unresolved. The CDR3 contains 15 residues. The V end lost 4 bases, the J end lost 1 base, and 14 bases lay between the germline ends. Germline V lookup: CDR1 SGHDT, CDR2 YYEEEE. The CDR3 sequence is CASSQFEWTNTEAFF. The CDR3 DNA sequence: TGTGCCAGCAGCCAATTTGAGTGGACGAACACTGAAGCTTTCTTT.

The chain employs TRBV3-1 (or the pseudogene TRBV3-2) and TRBJ1-2, with 7 positions matching TRBD1. This CDR3 region has 14 residues. J gave up 5 bases and V 4 bases, and 7 bases lay outside the gene matches. Germline V gene sequence: CDR1 LGHDT, CDR2 YNNKEL (reference sequence). CDR3 sequence reads: CASSPRGGIYGYTF. Written as DNA, the CDR3 is TGTGCCAGCAGCCCCAGGGGGGGGATATATGGCTACACCTTC.

J is TRBJ1-1 and V is TRBV5-4, with TRBD1 matching over 7 bases. Germline V gives CDR1 SGHNT, CDR2 YYREEE (reference sequence). The CDR3 spans 16 residues. Germline trimming cut 2 bases from V and 0 bases from J; bases unmatched to any gene: 7. CDR3 sequence (DNA): TGTGCCAGCAGCTTAGACAGGGTTTCCATGAACACTGAAGCTTTCTTT. This sequence encodes CASSLDRVSMNTEAFF.

This chain uses TRBV6-4 with TRBJ2-3; perhaps D is TRBD1 or TRBD2 (6 bases each). The CDR3 length is 15 residues. Germline CDR1 MRHNA, CDR2 SNTAGT. The V end lost 1 base, the J end lost 6 bases, and 14 bases lay between the germline ends. CDR3 DNA: TGTGCCAGCAGTGACTTTTTGGGGGGCAAGGATACGCAGTATTTT. Protein: CASSDFLGGKDTQYF.

The rearrangement uses TRBV6-5 and TRBJ1-2; TRBD1 agrees at 10 bases. V lost 2 bases and J lost 4; bases outside the gene matches: 4. Germline V CDR1 and CDR2: MNHEY, SVGAGI. The CDR3 covers 15 residues. CDR3 protein: CASSYTGTGVYGYTF. CDR3 bases: TGTGCCAGCAGTTACACCGGGACAGGGGTCTATGGCTACACCTTC.

The chain recombines TRBV6-5 with TRBJ1-2; D unclear. V lost 3 bases, J lost 8 bases, and 10 bases lay in between. In germline, CDR1 is MNHEY, CDR2 SVGAGI. The CDR3 spans 12 residues. The CDR3 loop reads CASSYSGTGYTF. The DNA for the CDR3 is TGTGCCAGCAGTTATTCAGGAACCGGCTACACCTTC.

This clone was detected once. The gene calls are TRBV2 and TRBJ2-1; the match to TRBD2 covers 8 bases. V dropped 2 bases and J dropped 7; count of bases not matched to a gene: 10. The CDR3 contains 16 residues. The germline CDR1 and CDR2 sequences are SNHLY and FYNNEI. The CDR3 bases are TGTGCCAGCAGTGAAATGGAGGGCGGGGGGCGGAATGAGCAGTTCTTC. Its translation: CASSEMEGGGRNEQFF.

V gene TRBV18 combines with J gene TRBJ2-3; 7 bases are shared with TRBD1. The CDR3 totals 16 residues. Germline CDR1 is KGHSH and CDR2 is LQKENI. V dropped 1 base and J dropped 3; count of bases not matched to a gene: 7. The CDR3 spells CASSPLVGTVTDTQYF. CDR3 nucleotides: TGTGCCAGCTCACCACTGGTAGGGACAGTAACAGATACGCAGTATTTT.

This clone occurred a few times. The chain combines TRBV6-5 with TRBJ2-1; 11 bases map to TRBD2. Germline lookup yields CDR1 MNHEY and CDR2 SVGAGI. The CDR3 is 14 residues long. J lost 4 bases, V lost 4 bases, and 0 bases had no gene match. Here the CDR3 reads CASSSSGRYNEQFF. The CDR3 DNA follows: TGTGCCAGCAGTTCTAGCGGGAGGTACAATGAGCAGTTCTTC.

This clone came up once. V is TRBV29-1 and J is TRBJ2-4; 8 nucleotides align to TRBD1. Looked up from germline, CDR1 is SQVTM and CDR2 is ANQGSEA. CDR3 size: 17 residues. After removal of 7 bases from V and 6 bases from J, the junction contained 20 bases not matched to a gene. The DNA of the CDR3 is TGCAGCGCCTTAAAGTTTGTCCCCTCGGGACAGGTAAACATTCAGTACTTC. Amino acids: CSALKFVPSGQVNIQYF.

The chain employs TRBV6-1 and TRBJ1-5, with a possible D match to TRBD1 (6 bases). The CDR3 is 15 residues long. V lost 1 base and J lost 9, with 16 bases in between. Germline V gives CDR1 MNHNS, CDR2 SASEGT. This chain's CDR3 is CASSEDRALGGPQHF. CDR3 in DNA: TGTGCCAGCAGTGAAGACAGGGCCCTAGGGGGGCCCCAGCATTTT.

The chain combines TRBV11-2 with TRBJ1-1; unclear D gene. The CDR3 has 15 residues. V lost 5 bases, J lost 2 bases, and 15 bases lay in between. In germline, CDR1 is SGHAT, CDR2 FQNNGV. The CDR3 nucleotides read TGTGCCAGCAGCGCACCGCACCGGGCCAACACTGAAGCTTTCTTT. It specifies CASSAPHRANTEAFF. The complete variable domain, with remaining parts taken from reference TRBV11-2 and TRBJ1-1, reads EAGVAQSPRYKIIEKRQSVAFWCNPISGHATLYWYQQILGQGPKLLIQFQNNGVVDDSQLPKDRFSAERLKGVDSTLKIQPAKLEDSAVYLCASSAPHRANTEAFFGQGTRLTVV.

This clone came up once. J is TRBJ2-5 and V is TRBV5-1; the match to TRBD2 covers 10 bases. This CDR3 has 18 residues. The J segment lost 0 bases and the V segment lost 0 bases, leaving 8 bases of the junction unmatched. Germline CDR1 SGHRS, CDR2 YFSETQ. CDR3 nucleotides: TGCGCCAGCAGCTTGGGTCTGAGCACTAGCGGGGACCAAGAGACCCAGTACTTC. It is translated as CASSLGLSTSGDQETQYF.

The chain has TRBV7-9 and TRBJ2-6; D remains ambiguous. The germline V gene encodes CDR1 SEHNR and CDR2 FQNEAQ (reference sequence). The CDR3 consists of 15 residues. V was clipped by 2 bases and J by 0 bases, with 5 bases between them. As DNA, the CDR3 is TGTGCCAGCAGCTTATTGAGCTCTGGGGCCAACGTCCTGACTTTC. Residues: CASSLLSSGANVLTF.

This clone was counted once. The chain uses TRBV11-1 and TRBJ1-1; D is perhaps TRBD1 (5 bases). CDR1 and CDR2 (germline): SGHAT, FQDESV (reference sequence). Trimming took 7 bases from V and 3 from J, leaving 15 bases between them. The length of the CDR3 is 14 residues. CDR3 sequence reads: CASTEEWGDTEAFF. For the CDR3, the DNA is TGTGCCAGCACCGAGGAGTGGGGGGACACTGAAGCTTTCTTT.

V usage is TRBV20-1 and J usage is TRBJ1-2; possibly TRBD1 for D (6 bases). Germline V gene data show CDR1 as DFQATT and CDR2 as SNEGSKA (reference sequence). There are 11 residues in the CDR3. This chain's CDR3 is CRAPGVDGYTF. In nucleotides, the CDR3 is TGCAGAGCCCCAGGGGTTGACGGCTACACCTTC.